This TCR beta chain was documented in a study of regulatory T cells in long-lasting Graves disease. Germline CDR1 LNHDA, CDR2 SQIVND (reference sequence). V shed 5 bases, J shed 2 bases, and the junction held 3 bases outside the gene matches. The CDR3 is made up of 15 amino acids. Building the TCR beta libraries relied on iRepertoire HTBI primers, and CDR3 regions underwent Arm-PCR. MiXCR, applied by TCRdb to the multiplex PCR reads, yields one record per CDR3 protein. The sample holds 620,000 or so distinct CDR3 sequences, 16% seen once. Points from the study as a whole: Persistent disease was associated with favored TRBV28 usage and with favored use of TRBJ1-2 and TRBJ2-5. Thyroid tissue went unexamined; only peripheral blood was analyzed.

As for time point: newly diagnosed GD, antithyroid drugs for less than 3 months. The TCR library was made from RNA that had been extracted from PBMCs in TRIzol. This clonotype has a single count. Its specificity is not known. In addition, the sample was reused for a study of T cells in Graves' hyperthyroidism and ophthalmopathy.

The sequence was collected from a woman aged 25-40 years with Graves disease. The chain recombines TRBV19 with TRBJ2-3, with 11 bases that match TRBD2. The source material was peripheral blood mononuclear cells (PBMCs), sampled at new diagnosis, from a patient treated with antithyroid drugs. CDR3: CASSQTSGITDTQYF. CDR3 coding DNA: TGTGCCAGTAGTCAGACTAGCGGGATCACAGATACGCAGTATTTT.